The TCR beta chain under discussion was sequenced for a study of spatial heterogeneity in lung cancer. Study information: Among detected sequences, beta-chain ones consistently exceeded alpha-chain ones in number.

From germline, CDR1 is SEHNR and CDR2 FQNEAQ (reference sequence). The CDR3 covers 15 residues. Trimming removed 0 bases from V and 0 bases from J; junction bases left unmatched: 0. MiXCR, run by TCRdb on the 5' RACE reads, gives a single entry per CDR3 protein. The table has approximately 52,000 distinct CDR3 sequences, roughly 7% seen once. The time point: sample taken at primary tumor resection. No cell sorting; template was whole RNA from tumor, lung tissue or PBMC. This clonotype appeared a few times. The sequence derives from a female donor with early-stage non-small cell lung cancer. The rearrangement uses TRBV7-9 and TRBJ1-1; 8 bases match TRBD1. The sample here was PBMCs, taken at surgery. DNA for the CDR3: TGTGCCAGCAGCTTAGCGGGACAGGTGAACACTGAAGCTTTCTTT. Translated, it gives CASSLAGQVNTEAFF.